These 29 T cell receptor beta chains originate from one sample sequenced in a study of blood T cell repertoires in COVID-19. The assay was immunoSEQ multiplex PCR, and TCRdb's table has in-frame clones only and misses some. The table includes 270,000 or so clones, more than 65% detected once. Source material: PBMCs or T cells enriched from blood (not recorded which). The receptors come from a man aged 45-60 years who had recovered from COVID-19.

This chain connects TRBV28 to TRBJ2-1; a possible D gene is TRBD1 (6 bases). Trimming removed 8 bases at V and 4 bases at J, with 15 bases between. The germline CDR1 and CDR2 sequences are MDHEN and SYDVKM. The CDR3 extends over 14 amino acids. This CDR3 reads CASYRAMGYNEQFF. The CDR3 DNA reads TGTGCCAGCTACAGGGCGATGGGATACAATGAGCAGTTCTTC. Full variable domain (remainder filled in from reference TRBV28 and TRBJ2-1): DVKVTQSSRYLVKRTGEKVFLECVQDMDHENMFWYRQDPGLGLRLIYFSYDVKMKEKGDIPEGYSVSREKKERFSLILESASTNQTSMYLCASYRAMGYNEQFFGPGTRLTVL.

The rearrangement joins TRBV3-1 (or the pseudogene TRBV3-2) to TRBJ2-3, with D possibly TRBD2 on 6 matching bases. This CDR3 is 15 amino acids long. Trimming removed 4 bases from V and 4 bases from J, with 15 bases in between. Germline CDR1 is LGHDT and CDR2 is YNNKEL (reference sequence). This CDR3 is CASSPGSNFPDTQYF. CDR3 DNA sequence: TGTGCCAGCAGCCCCGGGAGTAACTTTCCAGATACGCAGTATTTT.

The J gene is TRBJ2-2, the V gene TRBV24-1, with D possibly TRBD1 on 5 matching bases. This CDR3 is built from 14 residues. From germline, CDR1 is KGHDR and CDR2 SFDVKD. The V gene lost 1 base and the J gene lost 3 bases, with 5 bases spanning the gap. The CDR3 DNA follows: TGTGCCACCAGTGATTTCAGGGACACCGGGGAGCTGTTTTTT. Translating it yields CATSDFRDTGELFF.

The genes are TRBV11-2 and TRBJ1-4; D might be TRBD1 (5 bases). The germline gives CDR1 SGHAT, CDR2 FQNNGV. The CDR3 totals 16 residues. V shed 2 bases and J shed 0 bases, with 10 bases lying between them. CDR3 residues: CASSLHRFSTNEKLFF. Here the CDR3 DNA reads TGTGCCAGCAGCTTACACAGGTTTTCAACTAATGAAAAACTGTTTTTT.

The sample holds a few counts of this clone. V and J are TRBV4-1 and TRBJ2-1; 14 bases map to TRBD2. This CDR3 spans 18 amino acids. J was trimmed by 6 bases and V by 1 base; bases with no gene match: 8. Germline V gives CDR1 MGHRA, CDR2 YSYEKL. The CDR3 sequence is CASSQVPGLAGVGNEQFF. CDR3 in DNA: TGCGCCAGCAGCCAAGTTCCGGGACTAGCGGGAGTTGGCAATGAGCAGTTCTTC.

The rearrangement uses TRBV27 and TRBJ2-3; a possible D gene is TRBD2 (5 bases). Deletions cut 7 bases from V and 5 bases from J, with 19 bases between. Germline assignment: CDR1 MNHEY and CDR2 SMNVEV (reference sequence). This CDR3 contains 15 residues. The CDR3 sequence is CASKVMGYREDTQYF. The CDR3 DNA is TGTGCCAGCAAGGTCATGGGCTATCGGGAAGATACGCAGTATTTT.

J is TRBJ1-3 and V is TRBV5-6; 7 bases fit TRBD1. This CDR3 has 12 residues. CDR1 SGHDT and CDR2 YYEEEE come from the germline V gene. Germline trimming cut 8 bases from V and 8 bases from J; bases unmatched to any gene: 7. The CDR3 DNA reads as TGTGCCAGTATTGACAGGGCAGACACCATATATTTT. Translation: CASIDRADTIYF.

This sequence joins TRBV11-2 and TRBJ2-7; 7 bases fit TRBD1. Germline CDR1 reads SGHAT; CDR2 reads FQNNGV. Unmatched junction bases numbered 9, after V lost 0 bases and J lost 4 bases. The CDR3 loop spans 16 amino acids. CDR3: CASSLEFLQGNYEQYF. CDR3 bases: TGTGCCAGCAGCTTAGAATTCTTACAGGGGAATTACGAGCAGTACTTC.

V and J are TRBV5-1 and TRBJ2-1; TRBD2 matches at 9 bases. From germline, CDR1 is SGHRS and CDR2 YFSETQ. The CDR3 runs 15 residues. J lost 4 bases, V lost 2 bases, and 4 bases had no gene match. CDR3 coding DNA: TGCGCCAGCAGCTTAGCGGGAGGAGGTTACAATGAGCAGTTCTTC. Its translation is CASSLAGGGYNEQFF.

The chain employs TRBV11-2 and TRBJ1-5, with D perhaps TRBD1 (6 bases). The CDR3 is 16 residues long. Per germline, CDR1 SGHAT and CDR2 FQNNGV. Deletions cut 6 bases from V and 6 bases from J, with 21 bases between. The CDR3 reads CASSTGIRGGSQPQHF. DNA for the CDR3: TGTGCCAGCAGTACCGGGATCAGGGGCGGGAGTCAGCCCCAGCATTTT.

The gene calls are TRBV3-1 (or the pseudogene TRBV3-2) and TRBJ2-7; 9 bases map to TRBD1. The germline V gene has CDR1 LGHDT and CDR2 YNNKEL (reference sequence). V shed 3 bases and J 1 base; nucleotides not matched to a gene: 7. This CDR3 is 16 amino acids long. Written as DNA, the CDR3 is TGTGCCAGCAGCCACTCACCGGGACAGGGTTCCTACGAGCAGTACTTC. As protein: CASSHSPGQGSYEQYF.

The chain has TRBV7-2 and TRBJ2-7, with 8 bases aligning to TRBD2. CDR1 and CDR2 (germline): SGHTA, FQGNSA. This CDR3 is 14 amino acids long. V was pared by 4 bases and J by 4 bases, with 6 bases of the junction left unmatched. The CDR3 region is CASSSRTSFYEQYF. DNA of the CDR3: TGTGCCAGCAGCTCGCGGACTAGCTTTTACGAGCAGTACTTC.

This clone was seen once. Written as DNA, the CDR3 is TGTGCCAGCAGTTACTGGCGACAGGGTGGCACTGAAGCTTTCTTT. It encodes CASSYWRQGGTEAFF. The V and J genes are TRBV6-5 and TRBJ1-1, with 7 bases aligning to TRBD1. The V segment lost 1 base and the J segment 4 bases; nucleotides outside the gene matches: 6. CDR3 length: 15 residues. From germline, CDR1 is MNHEY and CDR2 SVGAGI.

The V and J genes are TRBV27 and TRBJ1-4, with 10 bases lining up with TRBD1. Germline V gives CDR1 MNHEY, CDR2 SMNVEV (reference sequence). The CDR3 is made up of 17 amino acids. V shed 3 bases, J shed 2 bases, and the junction held 6 bases outside the gene matches. The CDR3 DNA is TGTGCCAGCAGTTTGGCCGGGACAGGGGCCACTAATGAAAAACTGTTTTTT. This gives the protein CASSLAGTGATNEKLFF.

The chain has TRBV7-2 and TRBJ2-2; 9 bases fit TRBD1. The CDR3 totals 14 residues. The ends lost 3 bases at V and 5 bases at J; junction bases unmatched: 1. Germline loops: CDR1 SGHTA, CDR2 FQGNSA. CDR3 coding DNA: TGTGCCAGCAGCTTGGGGACAGGGACCGGGGAGCTGTTTTTT. Translation: CASSLGTGTGELFF.

J is TRBJ2-7 and V is TRBV7-2, with 9 bases fitting TRBD2. Germline lookup yields CDR1 SGHTA and CDR2 FQGNSA. The CDR3 spans 18 residues. V lost 5 bases, J lost 5 bases, and 19 bases stayed unmatched. This CDR3 is CASSPKGARGGRANEQYF. CDR3 coding DNA: TGTGCCAGCAGCCCCAAGGGGGCGCGGGGCGGGAGGGCAAACGAGCAGTACTTC. Based on the CDR3 plus reference TRBV7-2 and TRBJ2-7, the full variable domain is GAGVSQSPSNKVTEKGKDVELRCDPISGHTALYWYRQSLGQGLEFLIYFQGNSAPDKSGLPSDRFSAERTGGSVSTLTIQRTQQEDSAVYLCASSPKGARGGRANEQYFGPGTRLTVT.

The gene calls are TRBV27 and TRBJ2-7; unclear D gene. The germline gives CDR1 MNHEY, CDR2 SMNVEV (reference sequence). The CDR3 length is 13 residues. Trimming cost V 5 bases and J 6 bases, with 14 bases left between them. This chain's CDR3 is CASSTSGPGEQYF. CDR3 DNA: TGTGCCAGCAGTACCTCTGGGCCTGGCGAGCAGTACTTC.

CDR3 loop: CASSEVQGYYGYTF. For the CDR3, the DNA is TGTGCCAGCAGTGAAGTACAGGGATACTATGGCTACACCTTC. This chain connects TRBV6-1 to TRBJ1-2; D is possibly TRBD1 (6 bases). Germline loops: CDR1 MNHNS, CDR2 SASEGT. The CDR3 is 14 residues long. The V gene lost 1 base and the J gene lost 3 bases, with 9 bases spanning the gap.

The CDR3 sequence is CASSLSLAGVYEQYF. In DNA form, the CDR3 reads TGTGCCAGCAGTTTAAGCCTAGCGGGCGTCTACGAGCAGTACTTC. The chain couples TRBV27 to TRBJ2-7, with 8 bases that match TRBD2. V dropped 2 bases and J dropped 3; count of bases not matched to a gene: 6. The V gene's germline CDR1 is MNHEY and CDR2 SMNVEV (reference sequence). This CDR3 is 15 amino acids long.

The rearrangement links TRBV24-1 to TRBJ2-7; TRBD2 agrees at 8 bases. CDR3 length equals 15 residues. From germline, CDR1 is KGHDR and CDR2 SFDVKD. V gave up 0 bases and J gave up 6 bases; unmatched junction bases: 6. CDR3 amino acids: CATSDLPGRGSEQYF. CDR3 in DNA: TGTGCCACCAGTGATTTGCCCGGGAGGGGGAGCGAGCAGTACTTC.

The J gene is TRBJ1-5, the V gene TRBV2, with unresolved D. CDR3 length equals 16 residues. Germline V gene data show CDR1 as SNHLY and CDR2 as FYNNEI. Trimming cost V 7 bases and J 3 bases, with 19 bases left between them. The CDR3 loop is CASTTFRSGDNQPQHF. CDR3 sequence (DNA): TGTGCCAGCACCACGTTCAGGAGCGGGGACAATCAGCCCCAGCATTTT. Filled out from reference TRBV2 and TRBJ1-5, the complete variable domain reads EPEVTQTPSHQVTQMGQEVILRCVPISNHLYFYWYRQILGQKVEFLVSFYNNEISEKSEIFDDQFSVERPDGSNFTLKIRSTKLEDSAMYFCASTTFRSGDNQPQHFGDGTRLSIL.

The chain recombines TRBV9 with TRBJ2-7; D perhaps matches TRBD2 (6 bases). Germline V gene lookup returns CDR1 SGDLS and CDR2 YYNGEE. The CDR3 runs to 17 residues. Between the trimmed V and J ends, which lost 4 bases and 4 bases, there was a span of 24 bases. The CDR3, as DNA: TGTGCCAGCAGCCCTCTATATCCGGGACTTCATTTTTACGAGCAGTACTTC. Protein sequence: CASSPLYPGLHFYEQYF.

The chain uses TRBV14 and TRBJ2-7, with TRBD1 matching over 8 bases. Germline CDR1 and CDR2: SGHDN and FVKESK. This CDR3 comprises 13 residues. Losses at the gene ends were 6 bases for V and 5 bases for J; bases not matched to a gene: 6. CDR3 coding DNA: TGTGCCAGCAGTCTCCCGGGACAGGACGAGCAGTACTTC. Translated: CASSLPGQDEQYF. The variable domain in full, with the rest retrieved from reference TRBV14 and TRBJ2-7, is EAGVTQFPSHSVIEKGQTVTLRCDPISGHDNLYWYRRVMGKEIKFLLHFVKESKQDESGMPNNRFLAERTGGTYSTLKVQPAELEDSGVYFCASSLPGQDEQYFGPGTRLTVT.

A remark on this clone: An end of the junction differs from the germline gene, which may be a read error. The chain is built from TRBV6-5 and TRBJ2-3, with 9 positions matching TRBD2. Germline V gives CDR1 MNHEY, CDR2 SVGAGI. The CDR3 spans 14 residues. In DNA, the CDR3 is TGTGCCAGCAGTACTACCTTGACCGGGACTAGCCGCCCGTTT. It specifies CASSTTLTGTSRPF.

This clone was counted a single time. The gene calls are TRBV20-1 and TRBJ2-7; no reliable D call. The length of the CDR3 is 12 residues. V gave up 3 bases and J gave up 0 bases, with 6 bases separating them. Germline V gene lookup returns CDR1 DFQATT and CDR2 SNEGSKA (reference sequence). As DNA, the CDR3 is TGCAGTGCTAGTCAGAACTCCTACGAGCAGTACTTC. Its translation is CSASQNSYEQYF.

This chain joins TRBV5-1 and TRBJ2-7; a possible D gene is TRBD1 (6 bases). Germline-derived CDR1 and CDR2 are SGHRS and YFSETQ. The CDR3 extends over 13 amino acids. Trimming shortened V by 6 bases and J by 6 bases, and 16 bases separated the two germline ends. CDR3 loop: CASTDTQGIEQYF. For the CDR3, the DNA is TGCGCCAGCACAGATACACAGGGTATCGAGCAGTACTTC.

The chain combines TRBV13 with TRBJ1-1; a possible D gene is TRBD1 (5 bases). V lost 6 bases and J lost 1, with 15 bases in between. Per germline, CDR1 PRHDT and CDR2 FYEKMQ (reference sequence). This CDR3 contains 15 residues. The CDR3 coding sequence is TGTGCCAGCAGGGGAGGGGCGGTCAGGAACACTGAAGCTTTCTTT. This sequence encodes CASRGGAVRNTEAFF.

The gene calls are TRBV7-2 and TRBJ2-1; D is perhaps TRBD2 (6 bases). Germline values: CDR1 SGHTA, CDR2 FQGNSA. With 5 bases removed from V and 6 bases from J, the gap between germline ends came to 11 bases. The CDR3 totals 13 residues. In DNA form, the CDR3 reads TGTGCCAGCAGCCGAATCGGGGGCAATGAGCAGTTCTTC. Protein product: CASSRIGGNEQFF.

The genes are TRBV5-4 and TRBJ1-2; TRBD1 matches at 11 bases. This CDR3 is 16 amino acids long. Germline trimming cut 5 bases from V and 4 bases from J; bases unmatched to any gene: 10. CDR1 is SGHNT, CDR2 YYREEE, per germline (reference sequence). The CDR3 region has the DNA TGTGCCAGCAGTTGGGGACAGGGGGAAATTAGCTATGGCTACACCTTC. It encodes CASSWGQGEISYGYTF.